Listed below are T cell receptor beta chains from one sample, sequenced in a study of OX40 agonist ivuxolimab in advanced cancers. The data were produced by immunoSEQ multiplex PCR, yet TCRdb's version contains in-frame clones alone and is incomplete. This sample has roughly 60,000 clones; roughly 84% occur once, and the top ten carry 2% to 2.5%. The source material was CD4+ or CD8+ T cells sorted from blood, sampled in a trial of the OX40 agonist ivuxolimab. The receptor source for this set is an adult with an advanced solid tumor such as melanoma, head and neck, liver or kidney cancer. The conserved cysteine and the conserved F or W are not part of the CDR3 here. The size of a clone is reported for some rows only, either as once, few or many, or as a class for expanded clones.

clone_size,v_call,j_call,cdr3_aa
-,TRBV19,TRBJ2-3,ASSDRTDRTDTQY
once,TRBV9,TRBJ2-2,ASSLSGTSGGWAGELF
-,TRBV19,TRBJ1-6,ASTGTASSYNSPLH
-,TRBV5-1,TRBJ2-7,ASTERDGSYEQY
once,TRBV15,TRBJ1-1,ATSRGGLEAF
-,TRBV19,TRBJ1-2,ASSPRRGQGIHGYT
-,TRBV7-9,TRBJ2-1,ASSLGRDQRGEQF
-,TRBV29-1,TRBJ2-3,SVPGGGTDTQY
-,TRBV5-4,TRBJ1-1,ASSDRTGPTEAF
few,TRBV7-9,TRBJ2-7,ASSGRGRGYEQY
-,TRBV5-1,TRBJ1-1,ASSWGESSANTEAF
-,TRBV5-1,TRBJ1-2,ASSLQFGEGYT
-,TRBV28,TRBJ1-4,ATTVANEKLF
-,TRBV5-1,TRBJ1-2,ASSPGGNYGYT
-,TRBV18,TRBJ1-4,ASSASGDPGNEKLF
-,TRBV5-1,TRBJ2-7,ASNDPTSGRAYEQY
-,TRBV19,TRBJ2-4,ASMGDSIWNIQY
-,TRBV5-5,TRBJ2-7,ASSPGVGREQY
-,TRBV9,TRBJ1-2,ASGGNYGYT
medium-sized,TRBV4-1,TRBJ1-2,ASSQGGLRQAVYGYT
-,TRBV2,TRBJ1-6,ASSAEDNSPLH
-,TRBV2,TRBJ2-5,ASSENRVGETQY
-,TRBV11-2,TRBJ2-1,ASSLQGVNNEQF
-,TRBV19,TRBJ1-6,ASSLNRMGSYNSPLH
-,TRBV19,TRBJ2-7,ASSRSGVSSYEQY
-,TRBV6-6,TRBJ2-1,ASSTLAGGAYNEQF
-,TRBV28,TRBJ2-5,ASSSQDRGETQY
-,TRBV7-9,TRBJ1-4,ASSSTRGRGKLF
few,TRBV28,TRBJ2-1,ASSLRFGREGHSNEQF
-,TRBV10-1,TRBJ1-6,ASSLTGAPPNRNSPLH
-,TRBV19,TRBJ2-1,ASRRDRAYNEQF
-,TRBV5-1,TRBJ1-1,ASSLPPHTEAF
-,TRBV2,TRBJ2-5,ASTRGGETQY
-,TRBV5-1,-,ASSPRTGAYEQY
-,TRBV28,TRBJ1-2,ASSLWARAHGYT
-,TRBV5-5,TRBJ1-1,ASSGDIWTEAF
once,TRBV30,TRBJ2-5,AAGLAGLTGRETQY
-,TRBV10-3,TRBJ2-5,AISRELAGVGGETQY
-,TRBV30,TRBJ2-5,ACRLGWQETQY
-,TRBV6-6,TRBJ1-5,ASRDDRVNIQPQH